Following are 15 T cell receptor beta chains from one sample sequenced in a study of long-term antiretroviral therapy in people with HIV. Sequencing used immunoSEQ v3.0 at survey level. The table came from immunoSEQ multiplex PCR; TCRdb's copy has only in-frame clones and leaves some out. The data contain about 25,000 clones, 65% to 85% of them singletons. Source: unsorted PBMCs, taken 3 years after starting antiretroviral therapy. The receptors shown here come from a man aged 18 to 29 with HIV.

The genes are TRBV7-9 and TRBJ2-5; D possibly corresponds to TRBD2 (6 bases). The CDR3 covers 13 residues. Germline V lookup: CDR1 SEHNR, CDR2 FQNEAQ (reference sequence). V lost 5 bases and J 5 bases, leaving 12 bases between the germline ends. CDR3 sequence reads: CASSGGAGETQYF. CDR3 DNA: TGTGCCAGCAGCGGCGGGGCAGGGGAGACCCAGTACTTC.

The rearrangement joins TRBV13 to TRBJ1-5; perhaps TRBD1 as D (5 bases). V lost 4 bases and J 3 bases, leaving 16 bases between the germline ends. Germline V CDR1 and CDR2: PRHDT, FYEKMQ (reference sequence). CDR3 length: 16 amino acids. The CDR3 here is CASSSRGSGPNQPQHF. CDR3 nucleotides: TGTGCCAGCAGCTCGCGGGGGTCCGGACCCAATCAGCCCCAGCATTTT.

This clone was counted only a few times. The chain uses TRBV7-3 and TRBJ1-2; 7 bases line up with TRBD1. The trim removed 1 base at V and 0 bases at J, leaving 11 bases unmatched. The CDR3 covers 18 residues. Per the germline V gene, CDR1 is SGHTA and CDR2 is FQGTGA. The CDR3 nucleotides are TGTGCCAGCAGCTTAAGAGCCGCGGGACAGCTACCTAACTATGGCTACACCTTC. As protein: CASSLRAAGQLPNYGYTF.

The J gene is TRBJ2-5, the V gene TRBV5-1; maybe TRBD2 (7 bases). V was trimmed by 0 bases and J by 4 bases, leaving 13 bases between them. Germline V CDR1 and CDR2: SGHRS, YFSETQ. The CDR3 is made up of 15 amino acids. In nucleotides, the CDR3 is TGCGCCAGCAGCTTGGAAGGGAGGGGGGGAGAGACCCAGTACTTC. This sequence encodes CASSLEGRGGETQYF.

The chain couples TRBV6-5 to TRBJ1-2; 10 bases line up with TRBD1. The CDR3 covers 15 residues. The germline gives CDR1 MNHEY, CDR2 SVGAGI. The junction had 4 bases not matched to a gene; V was cut back by 4 bases and J by 2 bases. The CDR3 reads CASSSPDRGNYGYTF. For the CDR3, the DNA is TGTGCCAGCAGTTCCCCGGACAGGGGGAACTATGGCTACACCTTC.

V usage is TRBV7-2 and J usage is TRBJ1-1, with D unresolved. The V gene's germline CDR1 is SGHTA and CDR2 FQGNSA. The CDR3 totals 14 residues. V lost 0 bases and J 6 bases, leaving 11 bases between the germline ends. This CDR3 is CASSLAAVSPEAFF. In DNA form, the CDR3 reads TGTGCCAGCAGCTTAGCGGCAGTCTCTCCTGAAGCTTTCTTT.

The chain is built from TRBV29-1 and TRBJ1-2; 7 bases are a match to TRBD1. Germline loops: CDR1 SQVTM, CDR2 ANQGSEA. The CDR3 runs 12 residues. With 5 bases clipped from V and 8 bases from J, the junction kept 8 bases outside the gene matches. The CDR3: CSVQGGAEGYTF. The CDR3 DNA sequence: TGCAGCGTTCAAGGGGGCGCTGAGGGCTACACCTTC.

V and J are TRBV6-1 and TRBJ1-2; 12 bases fit TRBD1. The V gene's germline CDR1 is MNHNS and CDR2 SASEGT. V trimming: 10 bases; J trimming: 7 bases; junction bases outside the gene matches: 13. The CDR3 totals 15 residues. Written as DNA, the CDR3 is TGTGCCACCAAACCCGGGACAGGGGGCGGAATTGGCTACACCTTC. It encodes CATKPGTGGGIGYTF.

J is TRBJ2-7 and V is TRBV25-1; 10 nucleotides agree with TRBD1. Germline values: CDR1 MGHDK, CDR2 SYGVNS. This CDR3 region has 15 residues. V lost 4 bases, J lost 0 bases, and 3 bases stayed unmatched. CDR3: CASSVGTGASYEQYF. The CDR3 bases are TGTGCCAGCAGTGTGGGGACAGGGGCCTCCTACGAGCAGTACTTC.

The chain employs TRBV5-6 and TRBJ2-7; D is possibly TRBD1 or TRBD2 (5 bases each). V was clipped by 4 bases and J by 3 bases, with 11 bases between them. This CDR3 contains 13 residues. Germline CDR1 SGHDT, CDR2 YYEEEE. Written as DNA, the CDR3 is TGTGCCAGCAGCCCCGGGACCTTCTACGAGCAGTACTTC. Residues: CASSPGTFYEQYF.

The count of this clone is one. The chain combines TRBV7-9 with TRBJ1-1; D unclear. Trimming cost V 1 base and J 3 bases, with 9 bases left between them. The germline V gene has CDR1 SEHNR and CDR2 FQNEAQ (reference sequence). The length of the CDR3 is 14 residues. This CDR3 reads CASSLGRWYTEAFF. CDR3 nucleotide sequence: TGTGCCAGCAGCTTAGGGAGGTGGTACACTGAAGCTTTCTTT.

The gene calls are TRBV7-3 and TRBJ2-2; 13 nucleotides align to TRBD2. V dropped 5 bases and J dropped 6; count of bases not matched to a gene: 6. The length of the CDR3 is 16 residues. Germline V gene sequence: CDR1 SGHTA, CDR2 FQGTGA. The CDR3 sequence: CASSPWTSGGSGELFF. In DNA, the CDR3 is TGTGCCAGCAGCCCCTGGACTAGCGGGGGATCCGGGGAGCTGTTTTTT.

The chain carries TRBV7-9 and TRBJ2-7; D may be TRBD1 (6 bases). This CDR3 has 13 amino acids. Looked up from germline, CDR1 is SEHNR and CDR2 is FQNEAQ (reference sequence). V was cut by 5 bases and J by 7 bases, with 15 bases left in between. This CDR3 reads CASSTTGTGEQYF. The CDR3 DNA is TGTGCCAGCAGCACAACAGGGACGGGGGAGCAGTACTTC.

The chain links TRBV5-1 to TRBJ1-2; 8 nucleotides align to TRBD1. The CDR3 has 17 amino acids. CDR1 is SGHRS, CDR2 YFSETQ, per germline. Unmatched junction bases numbered 11, after V lost 0 bases and J lost 4 bases. This CDR3 is CASSLGSTGAGGYGYTF. CDR3 in DNA: TGCGCCAGCAGCTTGGGGTCGACAGGGGCAGGGGGCTATGGCTACACCTTC.

The chain links TRBV5-8 to TRBJ2-1, with 9 nucleotides matching TRBD1. The germline V gene has CDR1 SGHTS and CDR2 YDEGEE. The trim removed 4 bases at V and 9 bases at J, leaving 17 bases unmatched. The CDR3 length is 17 residues. CDR3 region: CASSKVPGQGFNGEQFF. The CDR3 bases are TGTGCCAGCAGCAAAGTCCCGGGACAGGGTTTCAATGGTGAGCAGTTCTTC.